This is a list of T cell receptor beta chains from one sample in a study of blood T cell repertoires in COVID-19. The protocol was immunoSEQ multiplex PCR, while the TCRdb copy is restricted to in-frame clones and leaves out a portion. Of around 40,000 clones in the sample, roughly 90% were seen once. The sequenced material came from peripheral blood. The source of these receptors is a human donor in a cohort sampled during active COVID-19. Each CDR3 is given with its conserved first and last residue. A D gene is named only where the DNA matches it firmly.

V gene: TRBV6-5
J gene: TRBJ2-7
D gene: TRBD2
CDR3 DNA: TGTGCCAGCAGATTAGCGGGGGAGACCTACGAGCAGTACTTC
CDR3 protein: CASRLAGETYEQYF

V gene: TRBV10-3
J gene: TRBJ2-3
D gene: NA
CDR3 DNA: TGTGCCATCAGTGACTTTACAGATACGCAGTATTTT
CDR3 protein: CAISDFTDTQYF

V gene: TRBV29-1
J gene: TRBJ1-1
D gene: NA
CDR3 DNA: TGCAGCGGGACGCGGGGATACGGGGGAGGAAACACTGAAGCTTTCTTT
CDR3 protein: CSGTRGYGGGNTEAFF

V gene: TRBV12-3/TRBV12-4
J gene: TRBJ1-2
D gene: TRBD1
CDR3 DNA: TGTGCCAGCAGTAAACGGACAGGGGATGGCTACACCTTC
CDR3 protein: CASSKRTGDGYTF

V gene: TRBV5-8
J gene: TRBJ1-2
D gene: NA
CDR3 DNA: TGTGCCAGCAGCACAGGGAACTATGGCTACACCTTC
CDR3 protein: CASSTGNYGYTF

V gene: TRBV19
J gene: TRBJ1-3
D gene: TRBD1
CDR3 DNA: TGTGCCAGTAGTATGCAGGGGGCCTCGGGAAACACCATATATTTT
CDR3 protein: CASSMQGASGNTIYF

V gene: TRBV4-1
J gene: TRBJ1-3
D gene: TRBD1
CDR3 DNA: TGCGCCAGCAGCCGGACAGGAGACTCTGGAAACACCATATATTTT
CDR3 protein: CASSRTGDSGNTIYF

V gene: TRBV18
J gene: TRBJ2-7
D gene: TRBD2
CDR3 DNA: TGTGCCAGCTCACCACCGGGACTAGCCGACGAGCAGTACTTC
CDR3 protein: CASSPPGLADEQYF

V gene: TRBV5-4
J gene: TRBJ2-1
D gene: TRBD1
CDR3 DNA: TGTGCCAGCAGCTCCAGGGGGCCTGAGCAGTTCTTC
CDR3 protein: CASSSRGPEQFF

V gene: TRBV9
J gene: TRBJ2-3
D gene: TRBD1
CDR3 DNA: TGTGCCAGCAGCGTAGAAGGGACAGGTATTTTAACGCAGTATTTT
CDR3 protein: CASSVEGTGILTQYF